This is a list of T cell receptor beta chains from one sample in a study of monozygotic twins with cystic fibrosis. The assay was immunoSEQ multiplex PCR, and TCRdb's table has in-frame clones only and misses some. The data show about 10,000 clones, with approximately 99.4% seen just once and about 0.41% held by the top ten. The sequencing sample was made of blood. The receptors were sampled from a man between 18 and 35 years old with cystic fibrosis. Each CDR3 is given with its conserved first and last residue. A D gene is named only where the DNA matches it firmly. The size field is filled for only some rows; it gives once, few, many or a size class.

TRBJ2-1	-	-	TRBV19	TGTGCCAGTAGAACGACAGGCAACTACAATGAGCAGTTCTTC	CASRTTGNYNEQFF
TRBJ1-6	-	-	TRBV30	TGTGCCTGGAGTGGATGGGAATCGATTCCCCTCCACTTT	CAWSGWESIPLHF
TRBJ2-7	-	-	TRBV25-1	TGTGCCAGCAGTCTAAGCTACGAGCAGTACTTC	CASSLSYEQYF
TRBJ2-5	-	-	TRBV2	TGTGCCAGCAGTGAAGAGCAGCTTCGGGAGACCCAGTACTTC	CASSEEQLRETQYF
TRBJ2-7	-	-	TRBV7-6	TGTGCCAGCAGCTTGGACAGAAACTACGAGCAGTACTTC	CASSLDRNYEQYF
TRBJ1-4	-	-	TRBV15	TGTGCCACCAGCAGAGATCGAACTAATGAAAAACTGTTTTTT	CATSRDRTNEKLFF
TRBJ1-6	TRBD1	-	TRBV28	TGTGCCAGCGGCTACAGGGGAAATTCACCCCTCCACTTT	CASGYRGNSPLHF
TRBJ1-5	-	once	TRBV7-6	TGTGCCAGCAGCTTATCGGCTGGGAACAATCAGCCCCAGCATTTT	CASSLSAGNNQPQHF
TRBJ1-5	-	-	TRBV18	TGTGCCAGCTCACCATCACAGTTCAATCAGCCCCAGCATTTT	CASSPSQFNQPQHF
TRBJ2-2	-	-	TRBV7-7	TGTGCTAGCAGCCTCGGACGGGCGAACACCGGGGAGCTGTTTTTT	CASSLGRANTGELFF
TRBJ1-3	-	-	TRBV6-5	TGTGCCAGCAGTTATAAGGGGCACCTCTCTGGAAACACCATATATTTT	CASSYKGHLSGNTIYF
TRBJ2-1	TRBD2	-	TRBV10-3	TGTGCCATCAGTGAGTCGGGACTAGCGAACCACAATGAGCAGTTCTTC	CAISESGLANHNEQFF
TRBJ2-5	-	-	TRBV9	TGTGCCAGCAGCGTAGGGGTACAGGCAGAGACCCAGTACTTC	CASSVGVQAETQYF
TRBJ1-3	-	-	TRBV19	TGTGCCAGTAGTATAGGTTACTCTGGAAACACCATATATTTT	CASSIGYSGNTIYF
TRBJ1-1	-	-	TRBV6-5	TGTGCCAGCAGTTTCTCCCCCTTGAGGGCAGGCTCTGAAGCTTTCTTT	CASSFSPLRAGSEAFF
TRBJ2-5	TRBD1	-	TRBV27	TGTGCCAGCAGTTATGACAGGGGCCAGACCCAGTACTTC	CASSYDRGQTQYF
TRBJ2-3	TRBD1	-	TRBV5-1	TGCGCCAGCAGCCGACAGGGGGGTAGTATAGATACGCAGTATTTT	CASSRQGGSIDTQYF
TRBJ2-1	-	-	TRBV4-1	TGCGCCAGCAGCCAAGTAGAGGGGGAGGGCATTTACAATGAGCAGTTCTTC	CASSQVEGEGIYNEQFF
TRBJ1-6	-	-	TRBV30	TGTGCCTGGAGTAGGGACGTGAATTCACCCCTCCACTTT	CAWSRDVNSPLHF
TRBJ2-1	-	-	TRBV5-1	TGCGCCAGCAGCTTTTCACGTCCAAATGAGCAGTTCTTC	CASSFSRPNEQFF
TRBJ2-5	-	-	TRBV14	TGTGCCAGCAGCCAAGATAGGAGGGTGGGCAGGAGCTTCCAAGAGACCCAGTACTTC	CASSQDRRVGRSFQETQYF
TRBJ1-5	TRBD1	-	TRBV6-5	TGTGCCAGCAGTTACTCGATAACAGGGGGCCAGCCCCAGCATTTT	CASSYSITGGQPQHF
TRBJ2-1	-	once	TRBV2	TGTGCCAGCACTAAGGAACTAGCTACGAATGAGCAGTTCTTC	CASTKELATNEQFF
TRBJ1-4	TRBD1	-	TRBV5-1	TGCGCCAGCAGCCCGCCCGGTTCAGGGGGGAATGAAAAACTGTTTTTT	CASSPPGSGGNEKLFF
TRBJ2-7	-	-	TRBV7-5	TGTGTCAGAAGCTTAGACTCGCCCCCTAGCGGGAGGCCAGGAGGCCCGTACGAGCAGTACTTC	CVRSLDSPPSGRPGGPYEQYF
TRBJ2-7	TRBD1	-	TRBV30	TGTGCCTGGGGACAGGGGTCCTACGAGCAGTACTTC	CAWGQGSYEQYF
TRBJ1-2	-	-	TRBV19	TGTGCCAGTAGTATAGATCAATATCGATCGGGGACCGGATATGGCTACACCTTC	CASSIDQYRSGTGYGYTF
TRBJ2-1	-	-	TRBV27	TGTGCCAGCGCCCCCAACGGGGGGCTCCTCAATGAGCAGTTCTTC	CASAPNGGLLNEQFF
TRBJ2-5	TRBD1	-	TRBV5-1	TGCGCCAGCAGCTTGTCGACAGGGAGAGAGACCCAGTACTTC	CASSLSTGRETQYF
TRBJ1-1	-	once	TRBV7-9	TGTGCCAGCAGCCAACAGGGATACACTGAAGCTTTCTTT	CASSQQGYTEAFF
TRBJ2-1	-	-	TRBV5-4	TGTGCCAGCAGCGGGCGCGAAAGCTCCTACAATGAGCAGTTCTTC	CASSGRESSYNEQFF
TRBJ1-6	TRBD1	-	TRBV15	TGTGCCACCAGCAGTGCGTCCGGGACAGCAGAATTCACTTCACCCCTCCACTTT	CATSSASGTAEFTSPLHF
TRBJ1-2	-	-	TRBV7-9	TGTGCCAGCAGCTTAGCAGGGCCGCGCGTTCTTGGCTACACCTTC	CASSLAGPRVLGYTF
TRBJ2-1	TRBD2	-	TRBV11-3	TGTGCCAGCAGCTTAGGGGGGAGGGGCAATGAGCAGTTCTTC	CASSLGGRGNEQFF
TRBJ2-5	TRBD1	-	TRBV7-2	TGTGCCAGCAGCCCAGGGGGACAAGAGACCCAGTACTTC	CASSPGGQETQYF
TRBJ1-1	-	-	TRBV15	TGTGCCACCAGCAGAGACACTGGAGGGTTTGAAGCTTTCTTT	CATSRDTGGFEAFF
TRBJ2-2	-	-	TRBV9	TGTGCCAGCAGCCCCCCGTCAGAGTGGCACACCGGGGAGCTGTTTTTT	CASSPPSEWHTGELFF
TRBJ2-2	-	-	TRBV5-1	TGCGCCAGCAGCTTGGCCTTGGACACCGGGGAGCTGTTTTTT	CASSLALDTGELFF
TRBJ1-1	-	-	TRBV5-8	TGTGCCAGCAGCTTGACGGACTACACTGAAGCTTTCTTT	CASSLTDYTEAFF
TRBJ2-1	TRBD1	-	TRBV11-2	TGTGCCAGCAGCTTAGCCCCTAGGGGGCTATACAATGAGCAGTTCTTC	CASSLAPRGLYNEQFF
TRBJ2-2	TRBD1	-	TRBV4-1	TGCGCCAGCAGGTACGGGACAGAGAACACCGGGGAGCTGTTTTTT	CASRYGTENTGELFF